This TCR beta chain came from a study of cytomegalovirus exposure and HLA in healthy donors. The PCR ran on 60 Vbeta and 13 Jbeta primers. Profiling relied on immunoSEQ multiplex PCR, and the TCRdb table lists in-frame clones only, not all of them. Of approximately 290,000 clones in the sample, around 80% were seen once. Unmatched junction bases numbered 6, after V lost 8 bases and J lost 4 bases. CDR1 MDHEN and CDR2 SYDVKM come from the germline V gene. The CDR3 runs 13 residues. This receptor was identified in a girl aged 2-10 years in good health and CMV-seronegative. Source material: PBMCs. The rearrangement uses TRBV28 and TRBJ1-2; 8 bases map to TRBD1. This CDR3 reads CASLRGPAYGYTF. Written as DNA, the CDR3 is TGTGCCAGCCTCAGGGGGCCTGCCTATGGCTACACCTTC.